What follows are 28 T cell receptor beta chains derived from one specimen sequenced in a study of response to subunit inactivated influenza vaccine. One entry per CDR3 protein, called by TCRdb with MiXCR from the RT-PCR reads. In the table there are 450,000 to 600,000 distinct CDR3 sequences, less than 7.5% of which are singletons. The source material was PBMCs from blood, sampled roughly 24 months after vaccination. All receptors come from a man between 50 and 69 years old who received an inactivated influenza vaccine.

This clonotype was seen a few times. The V and J genes are TRBV10-2 and TRBJ2-5; TRBD2 agrees at 9 bases. V was clipped by 4 bases and J by 3 bases; unmatched bases: 6. This CDR3 comprises 15 residues. Germline lookup yields CDR1 WSHSY and CDR2 SAAADI. CDR3 coding DNA: TGCGCCAGCAGTGCGGTGGCTAGCGGGAAAGAGACCCAGTACTTC. It encodes CASSAVASGKETQYF.

This clonotype has just a few counts. CDR3 in amino acids: CASSQDQLTEAFF. The DNA for the CDR3 is TGTGCCAGCAGCCAAGATCAATTGACTGAAGCTTTCTTT. The chain links TRBV4-2 to TRBJ1-1; D gene uncertain. The ends were cut back, 0 bases at V and 5 bases at J, with 7 bases in the middle. The CDR3 runs to 13 residues. The germline V gene has CDR1 LGHNA and CDR2 YNFKEQ.

The chain carries TRBV10-3 and TRBJ2-3; possible D gene TRBD1, 5 bases. Germline loops: CDR1 ENHRY, CDR2 SYGVKD. V was clipped by 5 bases and J by 2 bases, with 14 bases between them. The CDR3 consists of 15 residues. CDR3 sequence (DNA): TGTGCCATCAGTATGACAGAGAGTTACACAGATACGCAGTATTTT. Translation gives CAISMTESYTDTQYF.

The chain is built from TRBV29-1 and TRBJ2-3; D perhaps matches TRBD2 (6 bases). The CDR3 consists of 13 residues. Germline V gene lookup returns CDR1 SQVTM and CDR2 ANQGSEA. The V and J ends lost 5 bases and 10 bases respectively, with 19 bases between them. The CDR3 DNA follows: TGCAGCGTTAGGGGCGGGGTGAGCCGGCCGCAGTATTTT. Its protein is CSVRGGVSRPQYF.

In this sample, this clonotype turned up many times. V and J are TRBV27 and TRBJ1-1; TRBD1 agrees at 10 bases. The V segment lost 11 bases and the J segment 6 bases; nucleotides outside the gene matches: 18. Germline-derived CDR1 and CDR2 are MNHEY and SMNVEV (reference sequence). The length of the CDR3 is 16 residues. The CDR3 loop reads CAALVRIGQGVSEAFF. CDR3 nucleotides: TGTGCCGCCTTAGTTCGTATCGGACAGGGGGTTTCTGAAGCTTTCTTT.

This clonotype came up many times. This chain joins TRBV5-1 and TRBJ1-4, with 11 bases fitting TRBD1. The CDR3 is 17 amino acids. CDR1 and CDR2 (germline): SGHRS, YFSETQ. Trimming removed 2 bases from V and 10 bases from J; junction bases left unmatched: 13. The CDR3: CASSFRGQGEPRGKLFF. CDR3 DNA: TGCGCCAGCAGCTTCAGGGGACAGGGGGAGCCCCGCGGAAAACTGTTTTTT.

This clonotype was seen ten or more times. The chain combines TRBV11-2 with TRBJ1-2; D gene unclear. The CDR3 contains 13 residues. Germline assignment: CDR1 SGHAT and CDR2 FQNNGV. V was shortened by 4 bases and J by 8 bases, with 14 bases between the two germline ends. This CDR3 reads CASSSGGEGGYTF. CDR3 DNA sequence: TGTGCCAGCAGCTCTGGCGGGGAAGGGGGCTACACCTTC.

This clonotype was seen only a few times. V and J are TRBV4-1 and TRBJ1-1, with D tentatively TRBD1 (5 bases). V lost 1 base to trimming and J lost 3 bases, with 12 bases between them. The CDR3 is 15 amino acids. Germline CDR1 is MGHRA and CDR2 is YSYEKL. The CDR3: CASSQGRGIYTEAFF. In nucleotides, the CDR3 is TGCGCCAGCAGCCAAGGGAGGGGCATCTACACTGAAGCTTTCTTT.

V and J are TRBV6-5 and TRBJ2-3, with D unresolved. V was shortened by 6 bases and J by 6 bases, with 10 bases between the two germline ends. There are 12 residues in the CDR3. CDR1 and CDR2 from the germline V gene are MNHEY and SVGAGI. CDR3 amino acids: CASSSFGDTQYF. The CDR3 DNA reads as TGTGCCAGCAGCTCATTCGGGGATACGCAGTATTTT.

This clonotype appeared a single time. A much larger clone lies one base from this, so it may be a read error. This rearrangement joins TRBV4-2 to TRBJ2-3; D might be TRBD2 (7 bases). The CDR3 runs 13 residues. Trimming removed 5 bases at V and 6 bases at J, with 12 bases between. Per germline, CDR1 LGHNA and CDR2 YNFKEQ. In DNA, the CDR3 is TGTGCCAGCAGCAATCCGGGGGGCGATACGCAGTATTTT. This codes for CASSNPGGDTQYF.

This clonotype was recorded a few times. The V call is TRBV11-1, the J call TRBJ2-5, with TRBD2 as a possible D gene (5 bases). The CDR3 is 15 residues long. The germline V gene encodes CDR1 SGHAT and CDR2 FQDESV (reference sequence). The ends were cut back, 5 bases at V and 5 bases at J, with 18 bases in the middle. The CDR3 here is CASSASQEARETQYF. The CDR3 DNA is TGTGCCAGCAGCGCCTCCCAGGAGGCTAGGGAGACCCAGTACTTC.

This rearrangement joins TRBV27 to TRBJ2-1, with TRBD2 matching over 7 bases. This CDR3 has 14 residues. CDR1 and CDR2 (germline): MNHEY, SMNVEV (reference sequence). The junction had 9 bases not matched to a gene; V was cut back by 5 bases and J by 8 bases. DNA for the CDR3: TGTGCCAGCAGTCGGACTAGTGGGCCGTATGAGCAGTTCTTC. This codes for CASSRTSGPYEQFF.

This clonotype was observed a handful of times. CDR3 residues: CAIRGSGGGSNTGELFF. The CDR3 bases are TGTGCCATCAGAGGTAGCGGGGGGGGATCGAACACCGGGGAGCTGTTTTTT. The chain joins TRBV10-3 to TRBJ2-2; 11 bases line up with TRBD2. CDR1 ENHRY and CDR2 SYGVKD come from the germline V gene. Unmatched junction bases numbered 6, after V lost 6 bases and J lost 0 bases. This CDR3 comprises 17 residues.

This sequence joins TRBV5-6 and TRBJ2-7; D is possibly TRBD1 (5 bases). Trimming pared 6 bases from V and 4 bases from J, leaving 17 bases between. The CDR3 is 14 residues long. CDR1 and CDR2 (germline): SGHDT, YYEEEE. DNA for the CDR3: TGTGCCAGCATCTACTCGCTACAGGAGTACGAGCAGTACTTC. Amino acids: CASIYSLQEYEQYF. The full variable domain, completed using reference TRBV5-6 and TRBJ2-7, is DAGVTQSPTHLIKTRGQQVTLRCSPKSGHDTVSWYQQALGQGPQFIFQYYEEEERQRGNFPDRFSGHQFPNYSSELNVNALLLGDSALYLCASIYSLQEYEQYFGPGTRLTVT.

The table lists this clonotype with a few counts. V gene TRBV11-2 combines with J gene TRBJ2-5; 11 bases line up with TRBD2. Germline loops: CDR1 SGHAT, CDR2 FQNNGV. J gave up 1 base and V 2 bases, and 12 bases lay outside the gene matches. The CDR3 consists of 19 residues. CDR3 sequence (DNA): TGTGCCAGCAGCTTAAGGGTGACTAGCGGGGAGTGGGGCCAAGAGACCCAGTACTTC. It translates to CASSLRVTSGEWGQETQYF.

This clonotype was seen ten or more times. The V gene is TRBV20-1, the J gene TRBJ2-3; maybe TRBD1 (5 bases). Trimming removed 5 bases at V and 2 bases at J, with 17 bases between. The CDR3 is 15 residues long. Germline assignment: CDR1 DFQATT and CDR2 SNEGSKA (reference sequence). CDR3 in DNA: TGCAGTGCTCCCCCGACAGTGTCTCACACAGATACGCAGTATTTT. Translation: CSAPPTVSHTDTQYF.

This clonotype has a count of ten or more. This chain links TRBV20-1 with TRBJ1-1; no clear D. The CDR3 consists of 15 residues. V was trimmed by 0 bases and J by 1 base, leaving 12 bases between them. Germline CDR1 reads DFQATT; CDR2 reads SNEGSKA (reference sequence). CDR3 protein: CSARDLRRANTEAFF. DNA of the CDR3: TGCAGTGCTAGAGATCTTCGCCGGGCGAACACTGAAGCTTTCTTT.

This clonotype was found many times. V is TRBV29-1 and J is TRBJ2-5; 10 bases line up with TRBD2. The CDR3 consists of 14 residues. Per germline, CDR1 SQVTM and CDR2 ANQGSEA. The junction had 7 bases not matched to a gene; V was cut back by 5 bases and J by 4 bases. The DNA of the CDR3 is TGCAGCGTTAACGAAGCTAGCGGGAGAGAGACCCAGTACTTC. This translates into CSVNEASGRETQYF.

At least ten counts were recorded for this clonotype. The chain recombines TRBV29-1 with TRBJ2-5; D might be TRBD1 or TRBD2, each matching 6 bases. The V and J ends lost 7 bases and 2 bases respectively, with 14 bases between them. CDR3 length: 13 amino acids. The germline V gene has CDR1 SQVTM and CDR2 ANQGSEA. CDR3 nucleotides: TGCAGCGCCCCGGGGGCAGCACAAGAGACCCAGTACTTC. Amino acid sequence: CSAPGAAQETQYF. Combining the CDR3 with reference TRBV29-1 and TRBJ2-5 gives the whole variable domain SAVISQKPSRDICQRGTSLTIQCQVDSQVTMMFWYRQQPGQSLTLIATANQGSEATYESGFVIDKFPISRPNLTFSTLTVSNMSPEDSSIYLCSAPGAAQETQYFGPGTRLLVL.

The CDR3 region is CASTQGPGANVLTF. In nucleotides, the CDR3 is TGCGCCAGCACCCAGGGGCCGGGGGCCAACGTCCTGACTTTC. V usage is TRBV4-3 and J usage is TRBJ2-6; D is possibly TRBD1 (6 bases). CDR1 and CDR2 (germline): LGHNA, YSLEER. CDR3 length equals 14 residues. The V and J ends lost 7 bases and 4 bases respectively, with 11 bases between them.

This clonotype was recorded a few times. The chain uses TRBV6-6 and TRBJ1-1; D gene unclear. The CDR3 contains 13 residues. Trimming left V 6 bases short and J 1 base short, with 9 bases between. Germline V gene lookup returns CDR1 MNHNY and CDR2 SVGAGI (reference sequence). Written as DNA, the CDR3 is TGTGCCAGCAGGCTCACACAGAACACTGAAGCTTTCTTT. Encoded protein: CASRLTQNTEAFF.

The table lists this clonotype with a few counts. This sequence joins TRBV6-4 and TRBJ1-1, with a weak D call TRBD1 (5 bases). V was trimmed by 0 bases and J by 3 bases, leaving 14 bases between them. This CDR3 spans 16 amino acids. Germline lookup yields CDR1 MRHNA and CDR2 SNTAGT. The CDR3 DNA reads as TGTGCCAGCAGTGACTCCCGCTCCGGGACCTACACTGAAGCTTTCTTT. Protein: CASSDSRSGTYTEAFF.

This clonotype was detected ten times or more. This rearrangement joins TRBV7-6 to TRBJ2-1; 8 nucleotides line up with TRBD2. The junction had 9 bases not matched to a gene; V was cut back by 1 base and J by 4 bases. The CDR3 is 17 residues long. Germline V CDR1 and CDR2: SGHVS, FNYEAQ. This chain's CDR3 is CASSLGRGGLPYNEQFF. DNA of the CDR3: TGTGCCAGCAGCTTAGGGCGCGGGGGGCTTCCTTACAATGAGCAGTTCTTC.

This clonotype was observed a few times. The chain employs TRBV9 and TRBJ2-7; tentatively, D is TRBD1 (6 bases). Trimming stripped 0 bases from V and 1 base from J, with 11 bases between. The CDR3 covers 15 residues. Germline CDR1 SGDLS, CDR2 YYNGEE. This CDR3 is CASSVAGTLSYEQYF. The CDR3 nucleotides are TGTGCCAGCAGCGTAGCTGGGACACTTTCCTACGAGCAGTACTTC. Full variable domain (outside the CDR3, taken from reference TRBV9 and TRBJ2-7): DSGVTQTPKHLITATGQRVTLRCSPRSGDLSVYWYQQSLDQGLQFLIQYYNGEERAKGNILERFSAQQFPDLHSELNLSSLELGDSALYFCASSVAGTLSYEQYFGPGTRLTVT.

This clonotype has only a few counts. The CDR3 reads CASVASPGGGTDTQYF. The CDR3 nucleotides are TGTGCCAGCGTTGCTAGCCCGGGCGGGGGCACAGATACGCAGTATTTT. The chain joins TRBV28 to TRBJ2-3; D may be TRBD2 (6 bases). Trimming took off 8 bases at V and 1 base at J, with 19 bases between the two ends. The CDR3 has 16 residues. The V gene's germline CDR1 is MDHEN and CDR2 SYDVKM.

There are a few counts of this clonotype. Relative to the germline gene, one junction end is altered; a read error may explain this. The chain uses TRBV10-3 and TRBJ1-6, with D hard to call. The CDR3 is 13 amino acids. Germline V gene data show CDR1 as ENHRY and CDR2 as SYGVKD. The CDR3 is CVITEQINSPLHF. CDR3 DNA: TGTGTCATCACCGAACAGATTAATTCACCCCTCCACTTT.

The chain recombines TRBV5-1 with TRBJ1-6; D not resolved. Between the trimmed V and J ends, which lost 4 bases and 7 bases, there was a span of 18 bases. This CDR3 spans 16 amino acids. Germline V gives CDR1 SGHRS, CDR2 YFSETQ. CDR3 protein: CASSPSAGLANSPLHF. The CDR3 DNA follows: TGCGCCAGCAGCCCCTCCGCGGGTCTGGCCAATTCACCCCTCCACTTT.

This clonotype was observed a handful of times. The CDR3 nucleotides are TGTGCCAGCAGTTTATCGGGACTGACTACGGGGGAGCTGTTTTTT. Protein: CASSLSGLTTGELFF. The J gene is TRBJ2-2, the V gene TRBV28; a weak D match, TRBD2 (6 bases). V lost 1 base to trimming and J lost 8 bases, with 14 bases between them. Germline CDR1 is MDHEN and CDR2 is SYDVKM. The CDR3 contains 15 residues.